This T cell receptor (beta chain) is from a study of blood T cells in healthy people across ages. Each sample yielded at least 6.5 million isolated PBMCs. Alongside a J-beta primer mix, a sample-barcoded 5' primer served in a second PCR lasting about 7 to 12 cycles. Each cDNA molecule was tagged by a template-switch adaptor that had 12 random nucleotides. TCRdb independently ran MiXCR on the 5' RACE reads; one entry per CDR3 protein. The sample holds some 750,000 distinct CDR3 sequences, 20% to 25% seen once. The CDR3 contains 15 residues. The V gene's germline CDR1 is MNHEY and CDR2 SVGAGI. The ends were cut back, 6 bases at V and 0 bases at J, with 14 bases in the middle. There are a few counts of this clonotype.

The sequence derives from a man between 65 and 85 years old in good health. The sequenced material came from blood. The chain carries TRBV6-5 and TRBJ1-2; D remains unclear. The DNA for the CDR3 is TGTGCCAGCAGCTCCTTCGGCCTAGCTAACTATGGCTACACCTTC. Protein product: CASSSFGLANYGYTF.